This record covers a single TCR beta chain. Its antigen is not known. This entry comes from a study of T-cell memory formation after mild COVID-19. Notes on the study in general: Contracting clones from day 15 to 85 showed balanced CD4/CD8; later expanders favored CD4+.

TCRdb independently ran MiXCR on the 5' RACE reads; one entry per CDR3 protein. The sample records a few hundred thousand distinct CDR3 sequences, around a fifth being singletons. The germline gives CDR1 MNHEY, CDR2 SVGAGI. The CDR3 contains 15 residues. V was pared by 4 bases and J by 6 bases, with 9 bases of the junction left unmatched. The TCR comes from an adult woman who had mild COVID-19 (a few samples of this study predate the infection). Cell type and time point are not known. Sequenced sample: PBMCs or a T cell subset sorted from them (not recorded which). The J gene is TRBJ1-5, the V gene TRBV6-5, with 7 positions matching TRBD1. The CDR3 DNA reads as TGTGCCAGCAGTTCTTGGACAGGAGGAGGTCAGCCCCAGCATTTT. Its translation: CASSSWTGGGQPQHF.